A single T cell receptor beta chain is shown here with its context. Its specificity is not known. This entry belongs to a study of T cell clonotyping in hematopoietic cell transplantation. Study-level findings and limits: Broader posttransplant TCR repertoire diversity was predicted by graft donor and pretransplant recipient Inverse Simpson Index values. CD4 and CD8 repertoire contributions could not be separated without sorting.

J gave up 2 bases and V 5 bases, and 8 bases lay outside the gene matches. CDR3 length equals 15 residues. The germline gives CDR1 MRHNA, CDR2 SNTAGT. Assay used: immunoSEQ multiplex PCR; TCRdb lists only in-frame clones, some missing. The table shows roughly 16,000 clones, with over 90% occurring only once. The chain employs TRBV6-4 and TRBJ2-7; TRBD2 matches 8 bases. This sequence was found in a man aged 35 to 55 in good health. Some clones in this sample may be carry-over from other donors' samples. Specimen: peripheral blood mononuclear cells. As DNA, the CDR3 is TGTGCCAGCAGTCTGGCGAGCGGGAGCGCCTACGAGCAGTACTTC. As protein: CASSLASGSAYEQYF.